This T cell receptor (beta chain) is drawn from a study of cytomegalovirus exposure and HLA in healthy donors. Whole-study results and caveats: The listing of approximately 160 TCR beta chains classed them as cytomegalovirus-associated. In vitro work confirmed that a few CMV-associated chains recognize CMV antigens. While the bulk of TCR sequences proved rare, some public TCRs turned up in many donors. A later analysis found first-cohort TCR clusters tended to co-occur in the 90 to 150 validation repertoires.

The CDR3 has 13 amino acids. Germline CDR1 MNHEY, CDR2 SMNVEV (reference sequence). V was trimmed by 5 bases and J by 4 bases, leaving 9 bases between them. Generated by immunoSEQ multiplex PCR, the TCRdb table keeps only in-frame clones and is missing some. Of fewer than 150,000 clones listed, 70% to 90% are singletons. Notes on this clone: Its antigen remains unidentified.

This TCR came from a man aged 18 to 30 in good health and CMV-seronegative. Input material: PBMCs. This rearrangement joins TRBV27 to TRBJ1-5; D possibly corresponds to TRBD1 (5 bases). The CDR3 sequence is CASSLAGNQPQHF. DNA of the CDR3: TGTGCCAGCAGTCTGGCAGGGAATCAGCCCCAGCATTTT.